These 4 T cell receptor beta chains share one sample of origin, sequenced in a study of T cell responses to AZD1222 COVID-19 vaccine. Clones were sequenced by immunoSEQ multiplex PCR, and TCRdb holds only the in-frame ones, with some missing. The repertoire includes around 85,000 clones, 86% of them detected once, and about 6% sits in the top ten. The material was peripheral blood, obtained on day 0 of AZD1222 vaccination. These receptors all come from an adult in good health.

The chain joins TRBV10-2 to TRBJ1-6; no clear D gene. The V gene's germline CDR1 is WSHSY and CDR2 SAAADI. V was clipped by 0 bases and J by 10 bases, with 7 bases between them. This CDR3 has 13 amino acids. The CDR3 DNA reads as TGCGCCAGCAGTGAGTCACACCGCTCACCCCTCCACTTT. Its translation is CASSESHRSPLHF.

The chain combines TRBV6-1 with TRBJ2-3; 8 positions match TRBD2. CDR1 MNHNS and CDR2 SASEGT come from the germline V gene. V was clipped by 2 bases and J by 4 bases; unmatched bases: 5. This CDR3 has 15 amino acids. CDR3 nucleotide sequence: TGTGCCAGCAGTGAAATCGCGGGAGGCCCAGATACGCAGTATTTT. This encodes CASSEIAGGPDTQYF.

V is TRBV7-2 and J is TRBJ2-7, with D uncertain. The CDR3 is 13 amino acids. Germline V gives CDR1 SGHTA, CDR2 FQGNSA. V was pared by 3 bases and J by 0 bases, with 6 bases between. The CDR3 here is CASSLGISYEQYF. CDR3 DNA: TGTGCCAGCAGCTTGGGCATCTCCTACGAGCAGTACTTC.

The chain has TRBV5-4 and TRBJ2-7, with 12 positions matching TRBD2. The CDR3 totals 20 residues. After removal of 2 bases from V and 1 base from J, the junction contained 16 bases not matched to a gene. Germline CDR1 SGHNT, CDR2 YYREEE (reference sequence). The CDR3 region has the DNA TGTGCCAGCAGCTTCGTAGGACTAGCGGGACCTAGGGGAAGATCCTACGAGCAGTACTTC. Translated: CASSFVGLAGPRGRSYEQYF. Supplemented by reference TRBV5-4 and TRBJ2-7, the full variable domain reads ETGVTQSPTHLIKTRGQQVTLRCSSQSGHNTVSWYQQALGQGPQFIFQYYREEENGRGNFPPRFSGLQFPNYSSELNVNALELDDSALYLCASSFVGLAGPRGRSYEQYFGPGTRLTVT.